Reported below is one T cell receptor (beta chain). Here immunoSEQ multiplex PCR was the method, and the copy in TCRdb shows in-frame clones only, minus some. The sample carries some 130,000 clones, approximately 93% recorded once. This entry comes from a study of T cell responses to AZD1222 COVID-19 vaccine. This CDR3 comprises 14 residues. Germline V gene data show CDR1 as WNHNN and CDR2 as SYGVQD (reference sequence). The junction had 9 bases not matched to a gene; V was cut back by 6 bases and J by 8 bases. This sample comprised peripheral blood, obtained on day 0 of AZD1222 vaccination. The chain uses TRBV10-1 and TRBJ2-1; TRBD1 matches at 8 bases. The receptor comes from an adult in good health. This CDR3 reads CASSRTGFYDEQFF. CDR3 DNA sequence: TGCGCCAGCAGCAGGACAGGGTTCTATGATGAGCAGTTCTTC.